The rows below give T cell receptor beta chains drawn from one sample of a study of blood T cell repertoires in COVID-19. The table came from immunoSEQ multiplex PCR; TCRdb's copy has only in-frame clones and leaves some out. The sample records tens of thousands of clones, 80% to 85% being singletons. Sequenced input: peripheral blood. The receptors derive from a human donor in a cohort sampled during active COVID-19. Both conserved end residues are part of each CDR3. The D gene is left open where the match is weak. The listing skips clone size in some rows; elsewhere it reads once, few, many or a size class.

j_call v_call d_call clone_size cdr3_nt cdr3_aa
TRBJ2-7 TRBV5-1 TRBD1 . TGCGCCAGCAGCTCCACACAGGGGTACGAGCAGTACTTC CASSSTQGYEQYF
TRBJ1-4 TRBV7-8 . many TGTGCCAGCAGCTTAGGCCTCCGGGGTGTTGAAAAACTGTTTTTT CASSLGLRGVEKLFF
TRBJ2-7 TRBV30 . . TGTGCCTGGAGGCCCGGGGGAAGCTCCTACGAGCAGTACTTC CAWRPGGSSYEQYF
TRBJ2-3 TRBV10-1 . many TGCGCCAGCAGGGACCCGGGGGCAGATACGCAGTATTTT CASRDPGADTQYF
TRBJ2-1 TRBV7-8 . . TGTGCCAGCAGCATCTCCGGAGGGGGGGGCTACAATGAGCAGTTCTTC CASSISGGGGYNEQFF
TRBJ1-3 TRBV9 . . TGTGCCAGCAGCTCACGGGACAACCAACCGTGGAACACCATATATTTT CASSSRDNQPWNTIYF
TRBJ1-1 TRBV15 . once TGTGCCACCAGCAGAGAACGGGAGGCGGTGATGACTGAAGCTTTCTTT CATSREREAVMTEAFF
TRBJ2-3 TRBV18 TRBD1 . TGTGCCAGCCTAGGGACAGGGGGCACAGATACGCAGTATTTT CASLGTGGTDTQYF
TRBJ2-3 TRBV7-2 TRBD2 once TGTGCCAGCAGCTTAATTCCAGCGGGGGGGCCAGGAGATACGCAGTATTTT CASSLIPAGGPGDTQYF
TRBJ1-2 TRBV5-6 TRBD1 . TGTGCCAGCAGCTTGGGGGGACAGGGAGGCTTCTATGGCTACACCTTC CASSLGGQGGFYGYTF
TRBJ1-1 TRBV7-9 . . TGTGCCAGCAGCTTATGGAGGGGTGAAGCTTTCTTT CASSLWRGEAFF
TRBJ1-5 TRBV24-1 . . TGTGCCACCAGTGATTTTAGGACAAATCAGCCCCAGCATTTT CATSDFRTNQPQHF
TRBJ1-6 TRBV28 TRBD1 . TGTGCCAGCACCGGGGACAGGGGAGCTTCACCCCTCCACTTT CASTGDRGASPLHF
TRBJ1-5 TRBV2 . . TGTGCCAGCAGTGAAGGCCCCGGGTATCAGCCCCAGCATTTT CASSEGPGYQPQHF
TRBJ2-2 TRBV5-1 TRBD1 . TGCGCCAGCAGCCCGGGACAGAGTAACGCCGGGGAGCTGTTTTTT CASSPGQSNAGELFF
TRBJ2-2 TRBV11-3 TRBD1 . TGTGCCAGCAGCTTACAGGGGGCGAACACCGGGGAGCTGTTTTTT CASSLQGANTGELFF
TRBJ1-3 TRBV10-3 . . TGTGCCATCAGTGATCATGGGACAACTGGAAACACCATATATTTT CAISDHGTTGNTIYF
TRBJ2-7 TRBV27 TRBD1 . TGTGCCAGCAGCCGCGACAGGGTCTACGACGAGCAGTACTTC CASSRDRVYDEQYF
TRBJ1-2 TRBV7-9 . few TGTGCCAGCAGCCCCGAGGCGGCGGATGGCTACACCTTC CASSPEAADGYTF
TRBJ2-1 TRBV2 TRBD2 few TGTGCCAGCAGTGAGTTTACTAGCGGAAGCTACAATGAGCAGTTCTTC CASSEFTSGSYNEQFF
TRBJ1-2 TRBV18 TRBD1 . TGTGCCAGCTCACCAATTGACAGGGGGTCTGGCTACACCTTC CASSPIDRGSGYTF
TRBJ2-2 TRBV7-8 . . TGTGCCAGCAGCGACTTAGCGAACACCGGGGAGCTGTTTTTT CASSDLANTGELFF
TRBJ2-7 TRBV27 TRBD1 . TGTGCCAGCAGTACTGCCGGGACAGGGATATACGAGCAGTACTTC CASSTAGTGIYEQYF
TRBJ2-5 TRBV7-6 . . TGTGCCAGCAGCTTAGGAGGGTCCTGGAGGGAGACCCAGTACTTC CASSLGGSWRETQYF
TRBJ2-2 TRBV29-1 . . TGCAGCGTTGATCAGGGCGGAACGAACACCGGGGAGCTGTTTTTT CSVDQGGTNTGELFF